This record covers a single T cell receptor beta chain. The data are from a study of synovial regulatory T cells in juvenile arthritis. Repertoires were generated with immunoSEQ multiplex PCR, while TCRdb's copy carries only in-frame clones and drops some. The specimen's table records 9,000 to 10,000 clones. Sequenced sample: Treg cells from blood. The subset: remaining (HLA-DR-negative) circulating blood Treg cells. The TCR sequence derives from a donor aged 2-35 years with juvenile idiopathic arthritis.

The CDR3 loop reads CASSFGHRNTEAFF. The chain couples TRBV6-6 to TRBJ1-1; the D call of TRBD1 rests on TCRdb alone, since no DNA is present to check it. The CDR3 spans 14 residues. Only the protein is on record. CDR1 is MNHNY, CDR2 SVGAGI, per germline (reference sequence).